These 20 T cell receptor beta chains originate from one sample sequenced in a study of OX40 agonist ivuxolimab in advanced cancers. Libraries were prepared by immunoSEQ multiplex PCR; TCRdb keeps only in-frame clonotypes and omits some of them. Among more than 80,000 clones listed, approximately 84% were seen once. The material sequenced was CD4+ or CD8+ T cells sorted from blood, taken in a trial of the OX40 agonist ivuxolimab. These receptors originate from an adult with an advanced solid tumor such as melanoma, head and neck, liver or kidney cancer.

The V and J genes are TRBV13 and TRBJ1-2; D gene ambiguous. CDR3 size: 16 residues. V lost 0 bases and J 3 bases, leaving 14 bases between the germline ends. In germline, CDR1 is PRHDT, CDR2 FYEKMQ (reference sequence). CDR3: CASSLGPPGVDYGYTF. CDR3 in DNA: TGTGCCAGCAGCTTAGGCCCCCCGGGAGTGGACTATGGCTACACCTTC. Drawing the rest from reference TRBV13 and TRBJ1-2, the complete variable domain is AAGVIQSPRHLIKEKRETATLKCYPIPRHDTVYWYQQGPGQDPQFLISFYEKMQSDKGSIPDRFSAQQFSDYHSELNMSSLELGDSALYFCASSLGPPGVDYGYTFGSGTRLTVV.

This chain uses TRBV6-5 with TRBJ2-1, with unresolved D. The CDR3 is made up of 14 amino acids. From germline, CDR1 is MNHEY and CDR2 SVGAGI. Trimming pared 3 bases from V and 6 bases from J, leaving 12 bases between. CDR3 residues: CASSYGSESNEQFF. The CDR3, as DNA: TGTGCCAGCAGTTATGGGTCCGAGTCCAATGAGCAGTTCTTC.

DNA of the CDR3: TGTGCCAGCAGCGAGGCAGAGACCCAGTACTTC. This codes for CASSEAETQYF. This rearrangement joins TRBV2 to TRBJ2-5; D is unresolved. Germline V gives CDR1 SNHLY, CDR2 FYNNEI. The CDR3 length is 11 residues. Deletions cut 6 bases from V and 4 bases from J, with 6 bases between. The variable domain in full, completed from reference TRBV2 and TRBJ2-5, reads EPEVTQTPSHQVTQMGQEVILRCVPISNHLYFYWYRQILGQKVEFLVSFYNNEISEKSEIFDDQFSVERPDGSNFTLKIRSTKLEDSAMYFCASSEAETQYFGPGTRLLVL.

The chain employs TRBV5-1 and TRBJ2-2; D is perhaps TRBD2 (5 bases). The CDR3 runs to 16 residues. V lost 0 bases to trimming and J lost 4 bases, with 13 bases between them. Germline V gene lookup returns CDR1 SGHRS and CDR2 YFSETQ. The CDR3 sequence is CASSLVPGVGTGELFF. The CDR3 bases are TGCGCCAGCAGCTTGGTTCCCGGGGTTGGCACCGGGGAGCTGTTTTTT.

V is TRBV27 and J is TRBJ2-7; TRBD2 aligns across 9 bases. Looked up from germline, CDR1 is MNHEY and CDR2 is SMNVEV (reference sequence). This CDR3 comprises 15 residues. The junction had 8 bases not matched to a gene; V was cut back by 3 bases and J by 5 bases. The CDR3 nucleotides are TGTGCCAGCAGTTTTTTAATAGCGGGAGTTAACGAGCAGTACTTC. It is translated as CASSFLIAGVNEQYF.

The chain employs TRBV6-1 and TRBJ2-3; TRBD1 might be the D (6 bases). The CDR3 sequence is 14 residues long. The germline gives CDR1 MNHNS, CDR2 SASEGT. V shed 7 bases and J shed 0 bases, with 11 bases lying between them. Written as DNA, the CDR3 is TGTGCCAGCATCTGGGGGCCGAGCACAGATACGCAGTATTTT. Amino acid sequence: CASIWGPSTDTQYF.

This clone was recorded a few times. The J gene is TRBJ1-1, the V gene TRBV20-1; no reliable D call. CDR1 is DFQATT and CDR2 is SNEGSKA in the germline V gene (reference sequence). Trimming shortened V by 4 bases and J by 5 bases, and 5 bases separated the two germline ends. The CDR3 has 10 residues. CDR3 sequence (DNA): TGCAGTGCTAAGGAAACTGAAGCTTTCTTT. This gives the protein CSAKETEAFF.

The V and J genes are TRBV10-3 and TRBJ2-5, with a possible D match to TRBD2 (7 bases). CDR1 is ENHRY and CDR2 is SYGVKD in the germline V gene. This CDR3 has 15 residues. Trimming took 10 bases from V and 1 from J, leaving 19 bases between them. The CDR3 DNA follows: TGTGCCAGCGTTAAGGGGGAGGGGGGCCAAGAGACCCAGTACTTC. Its translation: CASVKGEGGQETQYF.

With regard to this clone: This sample includes further DNA sequences coding for the same CDR3. This chain joins TRBV5-1 and TRBJ2-3, with D possibly TRBD2 on 5 matching bases. CDR1 and CDR2 (germline): SGHRS, YFSETQ. The V gene lost 4 bases and the J gene lost 3 bases, with 18 bases spanning the gap. The CDR3 contains 16 residues. The CDR3 protein is CASSPLGTPGTDTQYF. The CDR3 coding sequence is TGCGCCAGCAGCCCCCTGGGTACACCGGGAACAGATACGCAGTATTTT.

The V gene is TRBV21-1, the J gene TRBJ2-6; TRBD1, the D gene given by the table, was not confirmed from the DNA. TRBV21-1 is a known pseudogene. The CDR3 is 19 residues long. Here the CDR3 reads CASSKASCPGPSGANVLTF. The CDR3 DNA follows: TGTGCCAGCAGCAAAGCCTCCTGCCCAGGCCCCTCTGGGGCCAACGTCCTGACTTTC.

This clone was picked up one time. The V call is TRBV10-3, the J call TRBJ2-7, with D maybe TRBD1 (6 bases). Trimming removed 11 bases from V and 5 bases from J, with 13 bases in between. The CDR3 length is 11 residues. The V gene's germline CDR1 is ENHRY and CDR2 SYGVKD. CDR3: CACQGFNEQYF. The CDR3 DNA reads TGTGCCTGCCAGGGGTTTAACGAGCAGTACTTC.

The chain is built from TRBV7-2 and TRBJ1-2, with a weak D call TRBD1 (6 bases). The CDR3 length is 13 residues. The V end was cut by 5 bases, the J end by 10 bases, with 17 bases between. The germline V gene has CDR1 SGHTA and CDR2 FQGNSA. The CDR3: CASSAGTPDHYTF. CDR3 nucleotides: TGTGCCAGCAGCGCCGGGACACCAGACCACTACACCTTC.

The genes are TRBV19 and TRBJ1-5; 7 bases map to TRBD1. The ends lost 4 bases at V and 6 bases at J; junction bases unmatched: 3. The length of the CDR3 is 13 residues. Looked up from germline, CDR1 is LNHDA and CDR2 is SQIVND (reference sequence). Here the CDR3 DNA reads TGTGCCAGTAGTAAGGGGGCCGCTCAGCCCCAGCATTTT. It codes for CASSKGAAQPQHF.

This rearrangement joins TRBV30 to TRBJ2-2, with 9 positions matching TRBD2. The CDR3 extends over 17 amino acids. The V segment lost 0 bases and the J segment 4 bases; nucleotides outside the gene matches: 9. CDR1 GTSNPN and CDR2 SVGIG come from the germline V gene (reference sequence). CDR3 sequence (DNA): TGTGCCTGGAGTGTTCGTAGCGGGAGTTCCGGCACCGGGGAGCTGTTTTTT. This translates into CAWSVRSGSSGTGELFF.

In this sample, this clone turned up once. The chain joins TRBV5-4 to TRBJ2-1; D remains unclear. CDR1 SGHNT and CDR2 YYREEE come from the germline V gene (reference sequence). This CDR3 has 13 amino acids. Trimming pared 4 bases from V and 0 bases from J, leaving 5 bases between. The DNA of the CDR3 is TGTGCCAGCAGCCCCAGCTCCTACAATGAGCAGTTCTTC. This translates into CASSPSSYNEQFF. Filled out from reference TRBV5-4 and TRBJ2-1, the complete variable domain reads ETGVTQSPTHLIKTRGQQVTLRCSSQSGHNTVSWYQQALGQGPQFIFQYYREEENGRGNFPPRFSGLQFPNYSSELNVNALELDDSALYLCASSPSSYNEQFFGPGTRLTVL.

V gene TRBV5-1 combines with J gene TRBJ1-1; 8 positions match TRBD1. The junction had 8 bases not matched to a gene; V was cut back by 4 bases and J by 6 bases. Germline values: CDR1 SGHRS, CDR2 YFSETQ. This CDR3 is 14 amino acids long. For the CDR3, the DNA is TGCGCCAGCAGCCAACAGGGGGTAGAGGCTGAAGCTTTCTTT. It encodes CASSQQGVEAEAFF.

The V gene is TRBV19, the J gene TRBJ2-1; tentative D call: TRBD2 (5 bases). The CDR3 is 14 amino acids. In germline, CDR1 is LNHDA, CDR2 SQIVND (reference sequence). Trimming stripped 7 bases from V and 4 bases from J, with 14 bases between. Written as DNA, the CDR3 is TGTGCCAGTACAGGCGGGCCCCTTTACAATGAGCAGTTCTTC. The encoded protein is CASTGGPLYNEQFF. The entire variable domain, with the rest obtained from reference TRBV19 and TRBJ2-1, is as follows: DGGITQSPKYLFRKEGQNVTLSCEQNLNHDAMYWYRQDPGQGLRLIYYSQIVNDFQKGDIAEGYSVSREKKESFPLTVTSAQKNPTAFYLCASTGGPLYNEQFFGPGTRLTVL.

J is TRBJ1-2 and V is TRBV5-1; 7 nucleotides agree with TRBD1. CDR1 SGHRS and CDR2 YFSETQ come from the germline V gene. J was trimmed by 4 bases and V by 7 bases; bases with no gene match: 13. CDR3 length: 15 amino acids. CDR3 DNA sequence: TGCGCCAGCCGGGTGTTAGGGGACAGCCCCTATGGCTACACCTTC. It yields the protein CASRVLGDSPYGYTF.

This chain joins TRBV9 and TRBJ1-5; D not resolved. CDR1 and CDR2 (germline): SGDLS, YYNGEE. This CDR3 is 15 amino acids long. The ends were cut back, 4 bases at V and 0 bases at J, with 11 bases in the middle. DNA for the CDR3: TGTGCCAGCAGCCTGGGTCGAAATAGCAATCAGCCCCAGCATTTT. Amino acid sequence: CASSLGRNSNQPQHF.

The V gene is TRBV2, the J gene TRBJ2-2; 7 nucleotides line up with TRBD2. After removal of 4 bases from V and 4 bases from J, the junction contained 9 bases not matched to a gene. CDR3 length: 16 residues. Germline CDR1 and CDR2: SNHLY and FYNNEI. As DNA, the CDR3 is TGTGCCAGCAGTGGTCTAGCGGCCTCGAGCACCGGGGAGCTGTTTTTT. This encodes CASSGLAASSTGELFF.